This TCR beta chain was sequenced for a study of graft-versus-host responses after intestinal transplantation. Overall study context: Each of the recipients got a multivisceral, liver-intestinal, or isolated intestinal transplant. Recipients across the board were started on anti-thymocyte globulin induction, then kept on tacrolimus and steroids for around three years.

The method was immunoSEQ multiplex PCR; TCRdb's version includes in-frame clones alone and lacks a portion of them. The sample includes about 120,000 clones, roughly 95% seen only once; the top ten take 3% to 4%. Broader study findings: The authors found GvH clones in recipient marrow, some appearing first in ileum or blood. Circulating GvH clones peaking coincided with falling HvG clones soon after transplant.

As to this clone: Its antigen is not known.

The CDR3 is made up of 17 amino acids. The sample in question was unstimulated CD8+ T cells sorted from spleen or lymph node cells, obtained before intestinal transplant. This chain links TRBV1 with TRBJ2-1; TRBD2, the table's D call, lacks a check against the DNA. TRBV1 is noted as a pseudogene. The origin of this receptor is a human donor who received an intestinal transplant. CDR3 nucleotides: TGCACCAGCAGCCAAGGGGAGGGCGGTAGCTCCTACAATGAGCAGTTCTTC. Amino acids: CTSSQGEGGSSYNEQFF.